The sample holds a few counts of the clone carrying this TCR beta chain. Its antigen is unidentified. V lost 7 bases to trimming and J lost 0 bases, with 15 bases between them. The length of the CDR3 is 15 residues. CDR1 is SNHLY and CDR2 is FYNNEI in the germline V gene. The data originate from a study of T-cell memory formation after mild COVID-19. TCR alpha and TCR beta cDNA libraries carrying sample barcodes and UMIs came from 5'RACE with constant-segment primers. One entry per CDR3 protein results from TCRdb running MiXCR on the 5' RACE reads. Of about 260,000 distinct CDR3 sequences in the sample, roughly 15% were seen once. Findings of the study overall: The appearance of some responding clones in pre-infection memory suggested that cross-reactive memory joined. Mostly located in CM and EM were contracting CD4+ clones, with contracting CD8+ clones located in EMRA.

The sequence was collected from a man aged 18 to 30 who had mild COVID-19 (a few samples of this study predate the infection). Cell type and time point are not known. The sequenced sample was PBMCs or a T cell subset sorted from them (not recorded which). The rearrangement joins TRBV2 to TRBJ1-1, with a tentative D call TRBD1 (5 bases). The CDR3 DNA reads as TGTGCCAGCATTCGGGACGGAAACATGAACACTGAAGCTTTCTTT. This gives the protein CASIRDGNMNTEAFF.